Presented here are 28 T cell receptor beta chains from one specimen sequenced in a study of T-cell memory formation after mild COVID-19. A single record per CDR3 protein comes from TCRdb applying MiXCR to the 5' RACE reads. The table records approximately 150,000 distinct CDR3 sequences, roughly 13% of them present only once. The sample taken for sequencing was PBMCs or a T cell subset sorted from them (not recorded which). The receptors were sampled from a man aged 18 to 30 who had mild COVID-19 (a few samples of this study predate the infection). Cell type and time point are not known.

The chain combines TRBV27 with TRBJ1-6; D unresolved. The CDR3 covers 14 residues. V lost 7 bases to trimming and J lost 1 base, with 8 bases between them. The germline V gene encodes CDR1 MNHEY and CDR2 SMNVEV (reference sequence). CDR3 loop: CASTRTSYNSPLHF. DNA of the CDR3: TGTGCCAGCACGAGGACGTCCTATAATTCACCCCTCCACTTT.

The J gene is TRBJ1-2, the V gene TRBV29-1; D is uncertain. Trimming pared 2 bases from V and 4 bases from J, leaving 20 bases between. The germline V gene encodes CDR1 SQVTM and CDR2 ANQGSEA. This CDR3 spans 16 amino acids. The CDR3 loop reads CSVESRNSNQGYGYTF. In DNA, the CDR3 is TGCAGCGTTGAATCGCGGAACTCCAACCAAGGCTATGGCTACACCTTC.

V gene TRBV5-1 combines with J gene TRBJ2-1, with a tentative D call TRBD1 (5 bases). The CDR3 is made up of 12 amino acids. Germline-derived CDR1 and CDR2 are SGHRS and YFSETQ. Trimming removed 4 bases at V and 9 bases at J, with 11 bases between. The CDR3, as DNA: TGCGCCAGCAGCCGCCAGGACACTGAGCAGTTCTTC. Its translation is CASSRQDTEQFF.

The DNA of the CDR3 is TGCAGTGCTAGCTCGGGCGCTATGAACACTGAAGCTTTCTTT. This sequence encodes CSASSGAMNTEAFF. This sequence joins TRBV20-1 and TRBJ1-1; D uncertain. The CDR3 contains 14 residues. V was trimmed by 3 bases and J by 0 bases, leaving 11 bases between them. Germline CDR1 DFQATT, CDR2 SNEGSKA (reference sequence).

This clonotype was recorded a few times. The rearrangement links TRBV12-3 or TRBV12-4 to TRBJ2-3; TRBD1 matches 9 bases. This CDR3 contains 15 residues. Germline trimming cut 6 bases from V and 0 bases from J; bases unmatched to any gene: 4. CDR3 sequence: CASSLGTGSTDTQYF. The DNA of the CDR3 is TGTGCCAGCAGCCTCGGGACAGGGAGCACAGATACGCAGTATTTT.

This clonotype came up a few times. The chain couples TRBV5-5 to TRBJ2-1, with D tentatively TRBD1 (5 bases). CDR1 SGHKS and CDR2 YYEKEE come from the germline V gene (reference sequence). This CDR3 is 17 amino acids long. V lost 3 bases to trimming and J lost 0 bases, with 16 bases between them. The DNA for the CDR3 is TGTGCCAGCAGCTCTCAAGGGGCGTCGAGCTCCTACAATGAGCAGTTCTTC. Translating it yields CASSSQGASSSYNEQFF.

The V gene is TRBV28, the J gene TRBJ2-7, with D tentatively TRBD1 (6 bases). V was trimmed by 8 bases and J by 6 bases, leaving 17 bases between them. This CDR3 region has 13 residues. Germline V gene lookup returns CDR1 MDHEN and CDR2 SYDVKM. In nucleotides, the CDR3 is TGTGCCAGCGTAAGTACAGGGAGTGGCGAGCAGTACGTC. Protein sequence: CASVSTGSGEQYV.

This clonotype was counted only a few times. The rearrangement links TRBV7-9 to TRBJ2-5; D gene unclear. Trimming left V 5 bases short and J 1 base short, with 23 bases between. This CDR3 has 18 residues. Germline V gene data show CDR1 as SEHNR and CDR2 as FQNEAQ (reference sequence). Here the CDR3 reads CASSPSYRASRSQETQYF. The CDR3 DNA is TGTGCCAGCAGCCCGTCTTACCGGGCCTCGAGATCCCAAGAGACCCAGTACTTC.

There are a few counts of this clonotype. This chain joins TRBV4-3 and TRBJ2-3, with 12 nucleotides matching TRBD2. Germline CDR1 LGHNA, CDR2 YSLEER. The CDR3 covers 14 residues. Trimming took 1 base from V and 14 from J; bases not matched to a gene: 7. CDR3 in amino acids: CASSQAIGLAGMYF. CDR3 nucleotide sequence: TGCGCCAGCAGCCAAGCGATAGGACTAGCGGGGATGTATTTT.

The J gene is TRBJ2-3, the V gene TRBV7-2, with 9 bases identical to TRBD2. This CDR3 is built from 16 residues. Germline V lookup: CDR1 SGHTA, CDR2 FQGNSA. With 1 base clipped from V and 4 bases from J, the junction kept 6 bases outside the gene matches. CDR3 residues: CASSLGPSGASDTQYF. The CDR3 region has the DNA TGTGCCAGCAGCTTAGGGCCTAGCGGGGCCTCAGATACGCAGTATTTT.

This clonotype was seen a few times. The rearrangement joins TRBV7-6 to TRBJ1-3, with D possibly matching TRBD1 (6 bases). CDR3 size: 16 residues. With 1 base removed from V and 0 bases from J, the gap between germline ends came to 10 bases. Germline CDR1 is SGHVS and CDR2 is FNYEAQ. The CDR3 region is CASSLGGTNSGNTIYF. The CDR3 DNA sequence: TGTGCCAGCAGCTTAGGAGGGACAAACTCTGGAAACACCATATATTTT.

The V gene is TRBV21-1, the J gene TRBJ2-7; the table's D call TRBD1 went unverified against the DNA. TRBV21-1 is described as a pseudogene. The CDR3 has 16 residues. DNA of the CDR3: TGTGCCAGCAGCCTATGCGAGGGACGGACTTACTGCGAGCAGTACTTC. It is translated as CASSLCEGRTYCEQYF.

This clonotype was detected only a few times. The chain recombines TRBV5-1 with TRBJ2-1; D ambiguous. In germline, CDR1 is SGHRS, CDR2 YFSETQ. The CDR3 sequence is 14 residues long. Deletions cut 5 bases from V and 2 bases from J, with 11 bases between. DNA of the CDR3: TGCGCCAGCAGTCGTCCCGAAACCTACAATGAGCAGTTCTTC. Protein: CASSRPETYNEQFF.

This clonotype was found a few times. The rearrangement uses TRBV27 and TRBJ2-3; 8 nucleotides agree with TRBD2. The CDR3 contains 15 residues. V lost 2 bases to trimming and J lost 5 bases; unmatched junction nucleotides: 6. Germline CDR1 is MNHEY and CDR2 is SMNVEV (reference sequence). CDR3 coding DNA: TGTGCCAGCAGTTTAAAGCCCCTAGCGGGAGATACGCAGTATTTT. It codes for CASSLKPLAGDTQYF.

This chain uses TRBV5-1 with TRBJ2-5; TRBD1 might be the D (7 bases). The CDR3 is 15 amino acids. V gave up 0 bases and J gave up 4 bases, with 13 bases separating them. Germline CDR1 is SGHRS and CDR2 is YFSETQ. This CDR3 is CASSLGQGLSETQYF. The CDR3, as DNA: TGCGCCAGCAGCTTGGGACAGGGACTGTCAGAGACCCAGTACTTC.

This clonotype has at least ten counts. The rearrangement links TRBV12-3 or TRBV12-4 to TRBJ1-4, with 7 bases identical to TRBD1. The CDR3 contains 15 residues. The V segment lost 6 bases and the J segment 5 bases; nucleotides outside the gene matches: 9. This CDR3 reads CASSIGQAQNEKLFF. In nucleotides, the CDR3 is TGTGCCAGCAGCATCGGACAGGCACAGAATGAAAAACTGTTTTTT.

This clonotype was picked up a small number of times. The chain has TRBV12-3 or TRBV12-4 and TRBJ1-5; D is ambiguous. V lost 1 base to trimming and J lost 5 bases, with 12 bases between them. This CDR3 has 15 amino acids. The CDR3 protein is CASSLDAGGHQPQHF. The CDR3 coding sequence is TGTGCCAGCAGTTTAGACGCTGGTGGGCATCAGCCCCAGCATTTT.

This clonotype was detected only a few times. The V gene is TRBV5-1, the J gene TRBJ2-2; D might be TRBD2 (6 bases). Germline V gives CDR1 SGHRS, CDR2 YFSETQ. This CDR3 contains 15 residues. Trimming took off 2 bases at V and 3 bases at J, with 11 bases between the two ends. CDR3: CASSFGSGDTGELFF. The CDR3 bases are TGCGCCAGCAGCTTTGGTTCGGGGGACACCGGGGAGCTGTTTTTT. Drawing the rest from reference TRBV5-1 and TRBJ2-2, the complete variable domain is KAGVTQTPRYLIKTRGQQVTLSCSPISGHRSVSWYQQTPGQGLQFLFEYFSETQRNKGNFPGRFSGRQFSNSRSEMNVSTLELGDSALYLCASSFGSGDTGELFFGEGSRLTVL.

This clonotype was seen repeatedly, ten times or more. This sequence joins TRBV12-3 or TRBV12-4 and TRBJ1-5; D possibly corresponds to TRBD1 (5 bases). V dropped 6 bases and J dropped 3 bases, with 12 bases sitting between them. There are 14 residues in the CDR3. The CDR3 region has the DNA TGTGCCAGCAGGAAAGGACACCTCAATCAGCCCCAGCATTTT. It yields the protein CASRKGHLNQPQHF.

Only a few counts were recorded for this clonotype. V usage is TRBV6-6 and J usage is TRBJ2-7; D is perhaps TRBD2 (5 bases). Germline lookup yields CDR1 MNHNY and CDR2 SVGAGI (reference sequence). The CDR3 consists of 13 residues. V was pared by 0 bases and J by 6 bases, with 9 bases between. The CDR3 sequence is CASSYSRVREQYV. The CDR3 coding sequence is TGTGCCAGCAGTTACTCGAGGGTTCGCGAGCAGTACGTC.

V is TRBV9 and J is TRBJ1-2, with D possibly being TRBD1 (6 bases). V shed 0 bases and J shed 5 bases, with 8 bases lying between them. Germline V gene data show CDR1 as SGDLS and CDR2 as YYNGEE. The CDR3 runs 13 residues. CDR3 sequence: CASSVGDNYGYTF. The CDR3 bases are TGTGCCAGCAGCGTAGGGGACAATTATGGCTACACCTTC.

There are a few counts of this clonotype. V and J are TRBV5-1 and TRBJ1-1, with no clear D. Trimming shortened V by 0 bases and J by 4 bases, and 10 bases separated the two germline ends. The CDR3 extends over 14 amino acids. Per the germline V gene, CDR1 is SGHRS and CDR2 is YFSETQ. DNA of the CDR3: TGCGCCAGCAGCTTGGTTGGCAGGAGCACTGAAGCTTTCTTT. Residues: CASSLVGRSTEAFF.

This clonotype came up a few times. The chain carries TRBV10-3 and TRBJ2-5; 7 bases agree with TRBD1. With 5 bases clipped from V and 3 bases from J, the junction kept 6 bases outside the gene matches. The CDR3 covers 14 residues. Germline values: CDR1 ENHRY, CDR2 SYGVKD. As DNA, the CDR3 is TGTGCCATCAGTTCAACCGGGACAGAAGAGACCCAGTACTTC. Encoded protein: CAISSTGTEETQYF.

As to this clonotype: An end of the junction differs from the germline gene, which may be a read error. The rearrangement joins TRBV11-2 to TRBJ2-1; 7 bases match TRBD1. CDR1 and CDR2 (germline): SGHAT, FQNNGV. This CDR3 spans 13 amino acids. CDR3 protein: CASSLDQVGGKLF. The CDR3 DNA is TGTGCCAGCAGCTTAGATCAGGTAGGGGGCAAGCTCTTC.

The V call is TRBV12-3 or TRBV12-4, the J call TRBJ2-3, with D hard to call. V shed 1 base and J shed 10 bases, with 9 bases lying between them. This CDR3 has 12 amino acids. Here the CDR3 reads CASSLGVVAQYF. Here the CDR3 DNA reads TGTGCCAGCAGTTTAGGTGTCGTCGCGCAGTATTTT.

The CDR3 spells CASSLFLGSEAFF. CDR3 nucleotide sequence: TGTGCCAGCAGCTTATTTCTTGGGAGTGAAGCTTTCTTT. The chain couples TRBV7-2 to TRBJ1-1; no reliable D call. V was clipped by 2 bases and J by 7 bases, with 11 bases between them. Germline V gene lookup returns CDR1 SGHTA and CDR2 FQGNSA. This CDR3 contains 13 residues.

This clonotype occurred many times. The chain joins TRBV7-2 to TRBJ1-6, with 7 bases identical to TRBD1. J gave up 5 bases and V 5 bases, and 6 bases lay outside the gene matches. This CDR3 has 15 residues. The germline V gene encodes CDR1 SGHTA and CDR2 FQGNSA. In nucleotides, the CDR3 is TGTGCCAGCAGCCCGACAGGGTTGAATAATTCACCCCTCCACTTT. This encodes CASSPTGLNNSPLHF.

This clonotype was seen a handful of times. The rearrangement uses TRBV7-6 and TRBJ1-3; D is undetermined. CDR3 size: 15 residues. Germline V gives CDR1 SGHVS, CDR2 FNYEAQ. V lost 4 bases and J lost 3, with 13 bases in between. CDR3 amino acids: CASSSPRASGNTIYF. Written as DNA, the CDR3 is TGTGCCAGCAGCTCACCCCGGGCGAGTGGAAACACCATATATTTT.